This is a list of T cell receptor beta chains from one sample in a study of CD8+ T cells in alopecia areata. Clones were read by immunoSEQ multiplex PCR, and TCRdb kept only the in-frame ones, dropping some. This table has around 190,000 clones, approximately 57% appearing once. The sequences come from CD4+ T cells sorted from blood, collected at week 24, from a patient treated with tofacitinib. Receptors were obtained from a human donor with alopecia areata. CDR3s include the opening cysteine and the closing phenylalanine or tryptophan. The order of the fields is J gene, clone size, D gene, V gene, CDR3 DNA, CDR3 protein. The D gene is left open where the match is weak. Size is stated for part of the rows, as once, few or many counts, or as a class when the clone is expanded.

TRBJ1-2,.,.,TRBV2,TGTGCCAGCAGTGCGGTACTGGGTGGCTACACCTTC,CASSAVLGGYTF
TRBJ1-1,few,.,TRBV29-1,TGCAGCGTTGGCCTAGGGAACACTGAAGCTTTCTTT,CSVGLGNTEAFF
TRBJ2-5,few,.,TRBV2,TGTGCCAGCAACTCGGGGGCACAAGAGACCCAGTACTTC,CASNSGAQETQYF
TRBJ1-2,.,TRBD1,TRBV6-6,TGTGCCAGCAGTTACCAAGACAGGGTCGGTGGCTACACCTTC,CASSYQDRVGGYTF
TRBJ2-3,.,.,TRBV29-1,TGCAGCGTCGCCGGAGGGAGCACAGATACGCAGTATTTT,CSVAGGSTDTQYF
TRBJ1-4,few,TRBD1,TRBV7-9,TGTGCCAGCAGCTTCATCCGACAGGGGTGGGAAAAACTGTTTTTT,CASSFIRQGWEKLFF
TRBJ2-3,.,.,TRBV19,TGTGCCAGTAGGCATCCGGGACCCGTCACGGGGGATACGCAGTATTTT,CASRHPGPVTGDTQYF
TRBJ2-7,few,.,TRBV20-1,TGCAGTGCTAGGTTTGGCCGCGAGCAGTACTTC,CSARFGREQYF
TRBJ2-3,.,.,TRBV15,TGTGCCACCAGCAGAGACGTGGATACGCAGTATTTT,CATSRDVDTQYF
TRBJ1-5,.,TRBD1,TRBV2,TGTGCCAGCAGGGGCGGGACAGATAATCAGCCCCAGCATTTT,CASRGGTDNQPQHF
TRBJ1-5,.,TRBD1,TRBV29-1,TGCAGCGTTGCAGGGGGGGTTGGCCAGCCCCAGCATTTT,CSVAGGVGQPQHF
TRBJ1-5,.,.,TRBV7-6,TGTGCCAGCAGCTCGAGAAATCAGCCCCAGCATTTT,CASSSRNQPQHF
TRBJ2-5,.,TRBD1,TRBV29-1,TGCAGCGTGGGGTATGGGACAGCCCAAGAGACCCAGTACTTC,CSVGYGTAQETQYF
TRBJ2-6,.,.,TRBV19,TGTGCCAGTAGGGACAGAACTGGGGCCAACGTCCTGACTTTC,CASRDRTGANVLTF
TRBJ2-3,few,.,TRBV10-3,TGTGCCATCAGCCCGGAGGCCTCCACAGATACGCAGTATTTT,CAISPEASTDTQYF
TRBJ1-2,.,.,TRBV11-2,TGTGCCAGCAGCCTCGACAGGAGCTATGGCTACACCTTC,CASSLDRSYGYTF
TRBJ2-6,few,.,TRBV4-3,TGCGCCAGCAGCCAAGCTGCTGGGGCCAACGTCCTGACTTTC,CASSQAAGANVLTF
TRBJ1-2,.,.,TRBV18,TGTGCCAGCTCGAGAGACAGAGAACCTAACTATGGCTACACCTTC,CASSRDREPNYGYTF
TRBJ2-7,.,.,TRBV19,TGTGCCAGTAGTATTCGGCCCGGGGACGAGCAGTACTTC,CASSIRPGDEQYF
TRBJ2-5,.,.,TRBV30,TGTGCCTGGAGTGTACTTACTCCTAGGGAGACCCAGTACTTC,CAWSVLTPRETQYF
TRBJ2-3,few,.,TRBV12-5,TGTGCTAGTGGCCGGTCGAAGACAGAGGATACGCAGTATTTT,CASGRSKTEDTQYF
TRBJ2-2,.,.,TRBV6-5,TGTGCCAGCAGTTACTCGAAGGGGGGCACCGGGGAGCTGTTTTTT,CASSYSKGGTGELFF
TRBJ1-1,.,TRBD1,TRBV5-6,TGTGCCAGCAGCTCCCCAACAGGGGGCACTGAAGCTTTCTTT,CASSSPTGGTEAFF
TRBJ2-2,few,.,TRBV7-2,TGTGCCAGCAGCTTAGTCGGCGGGGAGCTGTTTTTT,CASSLVGGELFF
TRBJ2-7,.,.,TRBV21-1,TGTGCCAGCAGCAAAGACGGGGACAGGGCTGACGAGCAGTACTTC,CASSKDGDRADEQYF
TRBJ1-1,.,.,TRBV7-6,TGTGCCAGCAGCTCTGGTGGGGACCCGAACACTGAAGCTTTCTTT,CASSSGGDPNTEAFF
TRBJ1-5,once,.,TRBV6-5,TGTGCCAGCAGAACAGGGAATCAGCCCCAGCATTTT,CASRTGNQPQHF
TRBJ1-1,.,.,TRBV29-1,TGCAGCGTCTCTTTTGGGATGGGCACTGAAGCTTTCTTT,CSVSFGMGTEAFF
TRBJ2-6,.,.,TRBV2,TGTGCCAGCAGAGCCTACAGGGATGGGGCCAACGTCCTGACTTTC,CASRAYRDGANVLTF
TRBJ1-2,.,.,TRBV11-3,TGTGCCAGCAGCCCGGGACACACCTATGGCTACACCTTC,CASSPGHTYGYTF
TRBJ2-7,.,TRBD1,TRBV27,TGTGCCAGCAGTTTATTCGGACAGGGGGCCCTCCACGAGCAGTACTTC,CASSLFGQGALHEQYF
TRBJ1-1,.,.,TRBV7-9,TGTGCCAGCAGCTTTACAGTGAACACTGAAGCTTTCTTT,CASSFTVNTEAFF
TRBJ2-6,many,.,TRBV10-3,TGTGCCATCAGTGAGAGGGAGCGAGCCAACGTCCTGACTTTC,CAISERERANVLTF
TRBJ1-2,.,.,TRBV30,TGTGCCTGGAGTGTACTTGGCGGATCTAGGGGGGGCTACACCTTC,CAWSVLGGSRGGYTF
TRBJ2-7,few,.,TRBV7-2,TGTGCCAGCAGCTTATCAGAGCACTCCTACGAGCAGTACTTC,CASSLSEHSYEQYF
TRBJ2-1,few,TRBD1,TRBV5-1,TGCGCCAGCAGCTGGGGGACAGTTACAAATGAGCAGTTCTTC,CASSWGTVTNEQFF
TRBJ1-1,.,.,TRBV30,TGTGCCTGCGGCAGATCGAACACTGAAGCTTTCTTT,CACGRSNTEAFF
TRBJ1-5,many,.,TRBV27,TGTGCCAGCAGTTCGGGGGAGGGGTGGTATCAGCCCCAGCATTTT,CASSSGEGWYQPQHF
TRBJ2-1,.,.,TRBV30,TGTGCCTGGAGTTTAAGGGGGGCAGGTGAGCAGTTCTTC,CAWSLRGAGEQFF
TRBJ1-1,.,.,TRBV6-6,TGTGCCACCGCCTTGGGTGGGAACACTGAAGCTTTCTTT,CATALGGNTEAFF
TRBJ1-1,once,.,TRBV4-3,TGCGCCAGCAGCCCCACCACTCGTGCTGAAGCTTTCTTT,CASSPTTRAEAFF
TRBJ2-1,.,TRBD1,TRBV29-1,TGCAGCGTTCGCGGGGACAGGGCCTACAATGAGCAGTTCTTC,CSVRGDRAYNEQFF
TRBJ1-2,.,.,TRBV6-1,TGTGCCAGCAGTGCACACACAGGGTCTAGCGGCTACACCTTC,CASSAHTGSSGYTF
TRBJ2-3,.,TRBD1,TRBV7-3,TGTGCCAGCAGCCGACAGGGAATAGATACGCAGTATTTT,CASSRQGIDTQYF
TRBJ1-2,.,.,TRBV30,TGTGCCTGGAGAAGACAGGCGTTAGAGGGCTACACCTTC,CAWRRQALEGYTF